A selection of T cell receptor beta chains follows, all from one sample in a study of shared clonotypes between healthy human individuals. Libraries were prepared by immunoSEQ multiplex PCR; TCRdb keeps only in-frame clonotypes and omits some of them. The table lists 400,000 to 500,000 clones, around 80% of them singletons. The sequencing input was PBMCs. Receptors originate from a woman between 40 and 50 years old in good health. Some clones in this sample may be carry-over from other donors' samples. Both conserved end residues are part of each CDR3. The order of the fields is D gene, V gene, J gene, clone size, CDR3 length, CDR3 protein, CDR3 DNA. A D gene is named only where the DNA matches it firmly. A row's size may be missing; if present it is once, few, many or a size class.

>NA|TRBV15|TRBJ2-2|once|16
CATSRDHGGYTGELFF
TGTGCCACCAGCAGAGATCACGGGGGTTACACCGGGGAGCTGTTTTTT
>NA|TRBV2|TRBJ2-7|few|13
CASKEATTYEQYF
TGTGCCAGCAAGGAGGCGACGACCTACGAGCAGTACTTC
>TRBD1|TRBV30|TRBJ2-1|NA|12
CAWEPGQGAKFF
TGTGCCTGGGAACCCGGGCAGGGGGCGAAGTTCTTC
>TRBD1|TRBV4-3|TRBJ2-1|NA|16
CASGTDRDGSYNEQFF
TGCGCCAGCGGTACTGACAGGGATGGCTCCTACAATGAGCAGTTCTTC
>NA|TRBV7-2|TRBJ2-1|few|14
CASSLVRNNNEQFF
TGTGCCAGCAGCTTAGTGCGGAACAACAATGAGCAGTTCTTC
>NA|TRBV29-1|TRBJ2-5|NA|10
CSVEDQTQYF
TGCAGCGTTGAAGACCAGACCCAGTACTTC
>NA|TRBV19|TRBJ1-1|few|13
CASRIHGGTEAFF
TGTGCCAGCCGAATTCACGGTGGAACTGAAGCTTTCTTT
>NA|TRBV11-2|TRBJ2-7|NA|15
CASSSQRGNNYEQYF
TGTGCCAGCAGCTCTCAACGGGGCAACAACTACGAGCAGTACTTC
>NA|TRBV2|TRBJ2-3|NA|17
CASRSGTAEGQRNTQYF
TGTGCCAGCAGATCCGGGACCGCGGAAGGGCAGAGGAATACGCAGTATTTT
>NA|TRBV7-2|TRBJ1-1|NA|15
CASSLALTMNTEAFF
TGTGCCAGCAGCTTAGCGCTGACGATGAACACTGAAGCTTTCTTT
>TRBD2|TRBV5-1|TRBJ2-1|few|16
CASSLEVLAGENEQFF
TGCGCCAGCAGCTTGGAGGTTCTAGCGGGCGAAAATGAGCAGTTCTTC
>TRBD2|TRBV5-1|TRBJ2-1|NA|17
CASSSIPGLAPNNEQFF
TGCGCCAGCAGCTCAATACCGGGACTAGCCCCGAACAATGAGCAGTTCTTC
>NA|TRBV2|TRBJ1-4|NA|15
CASSDNGQGIEKLFF
TGTGCCAGCAGTGATAATGGTCAGGGGATTGAAAAACTGTTTTTT
>NA|TRBV29-1|TRBJ2-2|NA|14
CSVERLESSRGAVF
TGCAGCGTTGAACGGCTAGAGTCGTCCCGGGGAGCTGTTTTT
>NA|TRBV30|TRBJ2-3|NA|12
CAWTLITDTQYF
TGTGCCTGGACCCTCATCACAGATACGCAGTATTTT